Here is one T cell receptor beta chain with its context. This specimen comes from a study of OX40 agonist ivuxolimab in advanced cancers. Germline-derived CDR1 and CDR2 are LNHDA and SQIVND (reference sequence). The V and J ends lost 5 bases and 0 bases, in that order; junction bases with no gene match: 14. The CDR3 loop spans 20 amino acids. TCRdb keeps only in-frame clones here, not all; method: immunoSEQ multiplex PCR. The sample includes over 60,000 clones, 82% of them seen just once. V gene TRBV19 combines with J gene TRBJ2-1; 12 bases agree with TRBD2. The sequenced sample was CD4+ or CD8+ T cells sorted from blood, obtained in a trial of the OX40 agonist ivuxolimab. This TCR was sampled from an adult with an advanced solid tumor such as melanoma, head and neck, liver or kidney cancer. The CDR3 loop is CASSPSLPSLAGGSYNEQFF. DNA for the CDR3: TGTGCCAGTAGTCCCTCTTTACCCTCACTAGCGGGGGGCTCCTACAATGAGCAGTTCTTC.